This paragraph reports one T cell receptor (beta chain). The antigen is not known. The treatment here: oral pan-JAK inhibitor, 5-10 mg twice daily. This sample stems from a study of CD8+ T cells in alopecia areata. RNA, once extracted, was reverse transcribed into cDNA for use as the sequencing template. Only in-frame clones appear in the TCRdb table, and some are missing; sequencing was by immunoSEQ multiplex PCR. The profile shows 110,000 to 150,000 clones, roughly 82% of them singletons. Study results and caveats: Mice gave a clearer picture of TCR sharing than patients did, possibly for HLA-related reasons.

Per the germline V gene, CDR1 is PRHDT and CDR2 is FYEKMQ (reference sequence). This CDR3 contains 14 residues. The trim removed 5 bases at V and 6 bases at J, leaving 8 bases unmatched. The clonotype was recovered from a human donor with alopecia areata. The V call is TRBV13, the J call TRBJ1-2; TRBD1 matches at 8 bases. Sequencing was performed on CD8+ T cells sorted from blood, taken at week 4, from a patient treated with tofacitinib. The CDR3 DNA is TGTGCCAGCAGCCCCAGGGGGCCACTCGATGGCTACACCTTC. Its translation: CASSPRGPLDGYTF.